The 16 T cell receptor beta chains reported below all come from one sample, sequenced in a study of T cell responses to AZD1222 COVID-19 vaccine. Sequencing was performed with immunoSEQ multiplex PCR; in TCRdb, only in-frame clones are kept and a portion is missing. The sample lists some 97,000 clones, more than 75% occurring once. Sequenced material: peripheral blood, taken on day 0 of AZD1222 vaccination. The receptors were gathered from an adult in good health.

CDR3 DNA sequence: TGTGCCAGTAGCCGCTATGAAGGGGCGACCTACAATGAGCAGTTCTTC. Its protein is CASSRYEGATYNEQFF. V usage is TRBV19 and J usage is TRBJ2-1; a weak D match, TRBD1 (5 bases). V was shortened by 6 bases and J by 2 bases, with 17 bases between the two germline ends. This CDR3 is 16 amino acids long. In germline, CDR1 is LNHDA, CDR2 SQIVND (reference sequence).

This clone showed up just once. V is TRBV7-2 and J is TRBJ1-4; TRBD1 agrees at 8 bases. From germline, CDR1 is SGHTA and CDR2 FQGNSA. The CDR3 is made up of 13 amino acids. Trimming at V came to 7 bases and at J to 8 bases, leaving 6 bases not matched to a gene. CDR3 amino acids: CASTAGGDEKLFF. Written as DNA, the CDR3 is TGTGCCAGCACAGCAGGGGGCGACGAAAAACTGTTTTTT. The whole variable domain, filled in from reference TRBV7-2 and TRBJ1-4, reads GAGVSQSPSNKVTEKGKDVELRCDPISGHTALYWYRQSLGQGLEFLIYFQGNSAPDKSGLPSDRFSAERTGGSVSTLTIQRTQQEDSAVYLCASTAGGDEKLFFGSGTQLSVL.

The gene calls are TRBV20-1 and TRBJ1-2; weak D call: TRBD1 (6 bases). Germline lookup yields CDR1 DFQATT and CDR2 SNEGSKA (reference sequence). This CDR3 contains 13 residues. Between the trimmed V and J ends, which lost 3 bases and 5 bases, there was a span of 13 bases. DNA of the CDR3: TGCAGTGCTAGTCCACAGGGCGGGTATGGCTACACCTTC. Translated, it gives CSASPQGGYGYTF.

This chain links TRBV5-5 with TRBJ2-7, with D possibly being TRBD2 (6 bases). Germline CDR1 and CDR2: SGHKS and YYEKEE (reference sequence). The CDR3 is made up of 17 amino acids. V was clipped by 1 base and J by 6 bases, with 23 bases between them. DNA for the CDR3: TGTGCCAGCAGCTTGTTCGTGGGGAGGCAGGCCTGGTCCGAGCAGTACTTC. It specifies CASSLFVGRQAWSEQYF.

The chain joins TRBV18 to TRBJ2-1; D perhaps matches TRBD1 (5 bases). The germline V gene has CDR1 KGHSH and CDR2 LQKENI. This CDR3 comprises 14 residues. Trimming shortened V by 0 bases and J by 6 bases, and 9 bases separated the two germline ends. The CDR3 sequence is CASSPPHRFNEQFF. The CDR3 region has the DNA TGTGCCAGCTCACCACCTCACAGGTTCAATGAGCAGTTCTTC. The full variable domain, completed using reference TRBV18 and TRBJ2-1, is NAGVMQNPRHLVRRRGQEARLRCSPMKGHSHVYWYRQLPEEGLKFMVYLQKENIIDESGMPKERFSAEFPKEGPSILRIQQVVRGDSAAYFCASSPPHRFNEQFFGPGTRLTVL.

The chain recombines TRBV4-3 with TRBJ2-1, with 10 nucleotides matching TRBD1. CDR3 length equals 16 residues. Trimming took 0 bases from V and 7 from J; bases not matched to a gene: 6. Germline V gene sequence: CDR1 LGHNA, CDR2 YSLEER. DNA for the CDR3: TGCGCCAGCAGCCAAGATCATGACAGGGGGCGGAATGAGCAGTTCTTC. It yields the protein CASSQDHDRGRNEQFF.

The chain carries TRBV5-8 and TRBJ1-5; D is ambiguous. The CDR3 consists of 14 residues. Germline V gives CDR1 SGHTS, CDR2 YDEGEE. V was trimmed by 2 bases and J by 7 bases, leaving 13 bases between them. In DNA form, the CDR3 reads TGTGCCAGCAGCTTTCAAGGGTCGCACCAGCCCCAGCATTTT. Its protein is CASSFQGSHQPQHF.

J is TRBJ1-3 and V is TRBV4-3, with D possibly being TRBD1 (6 bases). CDR3 length: 17 amino acids. With 0 bases removed from V and 0 bases from J, the gap between germline ends came to 12 bases. In germline, CDR1 is LGHNA, CDR2 YSLEER. CDR3 in amino acids: CASSQERAGHSGNTIYF. CDR3 bases: TGCGCCAGCAGCCAAGAACGTGCGGGACACTCTGGAAACACCATATATTTT.

The chain employs TRBV6-2 or TRBV6-3 and TRBJ1-5, with D possibly matching TRBD1 (5 bases). V dropped 2 bases and J dropped 2 bases, with 16 bases sitting between them. Germline CDR1 and CDR2: MNHEY and SVGEGT. There are 17 residues in the CDR3. CDR3 region: CASSYPRGYLGNQPQHF. CDR3 coding DNA: TGTGCCAGCAGTTACCCTAGGGGATACCTAGGCAATCAGCCCCAGCATTTT.

The count of this clone is one. This chain uses TRBV30 with TRBJ2-1, with 11 bases identical to TRBD2. Unmatched junction bases numbered 2, after V lost 0 bases and J lost 7 bases. Germline values: CDR1 GTSNPN, CDR2 SVGIG (reference sequence). This CDR3 comprises 14 residues. DNA for the CDR3: TGTGCCTGGAGTGTCGTAGCGGGAGGGAATGAGCAGTTCTTC. Protein: CAWSVVAGGNEQFF.

The J gene is TRBJ2-3, the V gene TRBV29-1, with 13 nucleotides matching TRBD2. Germline V gene sequence: CDR1 SQVTM, CDR2 ANQGSEA. CDR3 length: 16 residues. The CDR3 region is CRILAGGLGIADTQYF. Written as DNA, the CDR3 is TGCAGGATACTAGCGGGAGGGCTCGGGATCGCAGATACGCAGTATTTT.

The genes are TRBV6-5 and TRBJ1-2; 7 bases line up with TRBD1. Germline CDR1 and CDR2: MNHEY and SVGAGI. CDR3 length equals 13 residues. Losses at the gene ends were 4 bases for V and 8 bases for J; bases not matched to a gene: 7. The CDR3 here is CASSSMTGYGYTF. CDR3 DNA sequence: TGTGCCAGCAGTTCCATGACAGGGTACGGCTACACCTTC.

The chain links TRBV4-1 to TRBJ2-7, with a weak D call TRBD1 (6 bases). Trimming took off 4 bases at V and 2 bases at J, with 18 bases between the two ends. CDR3 size: 16 residues. Looked up from germline, CDR1 is MGHRA and CDR2 is YSYEKL. CDR3 sequence (DNA): TGCGCCAGCAGCCGATTACAGGGTATGGCCCCCTACGAGCAGTACTTC. Translated: CASSRLQGMAPYEQYF.

V gene TRBV5-1 combines with J gene TRBJ2-1; 9 bases line up with TRBD2. This CDR3 region has 19 residues. The V gene's germline CDR1 is SGHRS and CDR2 YFSETQ. V gave up 4 bases and J gave up 0 bases; unmatched junction bases: 14. The CDR3 coding sequence is TGCGCCAGCAGCCCAGTTGGGGTAGCGGGGGCCACCTCCTACAATGAGCAGTTCTTC. Translating gives CASSPVGVAGATSYNEQFF.

CDR3: CASSSLGGDNQPQHF. Written as DNA, the CDR3 is TGCGCCAGCAGCTCCCTCGGAGGGGACAATCAGCCCCAGCATTTT. The chain recombines TRBV5-1 with TRBJ1-5; a possible D gene is TRBD1 (5 bases). CDR3 length equals 15 residues. The germline V gene has CDR1 SGHRS and CDR2 YFSETQ. The V end lost 3 bases, the J end lost 3 bases, and 13 bases lay between the germline ends.

There are a few counts of this clone. V is TRBV6-5 and J is TRBJ1-3; D not certain. Germline V lookup: CDR1 MNHEY, CDR2 SVGAGI. Trimming left V 0 bases short and J 0 bases short, with 9 bases between. The CDR3 spans 16 residues. CDR3 sequence reads: CASSYSLPSSGNTIYF. CDR3 bases: TGTGCCAGCAGTTACTCTTTACCCTCCTCTGGAAACACCATATATTTT.